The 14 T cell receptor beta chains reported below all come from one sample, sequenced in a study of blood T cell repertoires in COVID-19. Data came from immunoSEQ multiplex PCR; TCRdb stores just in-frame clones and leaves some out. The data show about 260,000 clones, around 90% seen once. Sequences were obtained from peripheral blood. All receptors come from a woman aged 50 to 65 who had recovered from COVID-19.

CDR3 sequence: CASSPLGATNEKLFF. The CDR3 DNA is TGTGCCAGTAGTCCTCTCGGGGCAACTAATGAAAAACTGTTTTTT. The rearrangement uses TRBV19 and TRBJ1-4; D remains ambiguous. Per germline, CDR1 LNHDA and CDR2 SQIVND (reference sequence). This CDR3 has 15 amino acids. Trimming took 5 bases from V and 0 from J, leaving 10 bases between them.

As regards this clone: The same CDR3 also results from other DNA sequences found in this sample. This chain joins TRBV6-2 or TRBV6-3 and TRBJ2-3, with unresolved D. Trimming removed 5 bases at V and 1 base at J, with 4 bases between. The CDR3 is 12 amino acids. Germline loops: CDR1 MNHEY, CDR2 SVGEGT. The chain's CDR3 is CASSTRTDTQYF. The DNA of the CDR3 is TGTGCCAGCAGTACTCGCACAGATACGCAGTATTTT.

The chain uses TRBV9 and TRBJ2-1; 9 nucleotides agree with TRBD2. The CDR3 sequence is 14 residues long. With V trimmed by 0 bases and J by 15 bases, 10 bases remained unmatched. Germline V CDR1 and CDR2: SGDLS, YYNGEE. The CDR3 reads CASSVGASGGPAFF. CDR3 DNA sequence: TGTGCCAGCAGCGTAGGAGCGAGCGGGGGGCCCGCGTTCTTC.

The CDR3 DNA is TGTGCCAGTAGTTCTCCCGGAGAGCCTTTTGAAAAACTGTTTTTT. It encodes CASSSPGEPFEKLFF. The chain uses TRBV19 and TRBJ1-4; D ambiguous. V was pared by 5 bases and J by 7 bases, with 17 bases between. This CDR3 contains 15 residues. Germline CDR1 reads LNHDA; CDR2 reads SQIVND (reference sequence). Full variable domain (missing parts from reference TRBV19 and TRBJ1-4): DGGITQSPKYLFRKEGQNVTLSCEQNLNHDAMYWYRQDPGQGLRLIYYSQIVNDFQKGDIAEGYSVSREKKESFPLTVTSAQKNPTAFYLCASSSPGEPFEKLFFGSGTQLSVL.

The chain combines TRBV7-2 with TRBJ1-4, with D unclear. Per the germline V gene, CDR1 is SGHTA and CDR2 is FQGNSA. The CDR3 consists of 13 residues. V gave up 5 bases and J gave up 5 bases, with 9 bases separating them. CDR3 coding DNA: TGTGCCAGCAGCCGCGGACTGAATGAAAAACTGTTTTTT. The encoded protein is CASSRGLNEKLFF.

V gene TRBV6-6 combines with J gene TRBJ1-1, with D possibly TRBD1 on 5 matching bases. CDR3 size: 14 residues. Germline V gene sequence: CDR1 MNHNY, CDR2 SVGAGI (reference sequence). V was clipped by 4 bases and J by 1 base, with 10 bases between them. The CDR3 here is CASSSRGENTEAFF. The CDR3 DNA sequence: TGTGCCAGCAGTTCAAGGGGTGAGAACACTGAAGCTTTCTTT.

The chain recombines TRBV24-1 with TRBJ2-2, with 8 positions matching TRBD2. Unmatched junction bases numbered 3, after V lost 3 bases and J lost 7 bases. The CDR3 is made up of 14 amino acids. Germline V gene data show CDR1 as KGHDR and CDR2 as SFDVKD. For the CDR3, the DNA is TGTGCCACCAGTGATGGACTAGCAAGCGGGGAGCTGTTTTTT. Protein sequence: CATSDGLASGELFF.

DNA of the CDR3: TGTGCCAGCAGCTTACAGGCACATACGCAGTATTTT. Translation: CASSLQAHTQYF. The chain has TRBV5-4 and TRBJ2-3; D possibly corresponds to TRBD1 (5 bases). V lost 2 bases, J lost 7 bases, and 8 bases lay in between. The CDR3 is 12 residues long. From germline, CDR1 is SGHNT and CDR2 YYREEE (reference sequence).

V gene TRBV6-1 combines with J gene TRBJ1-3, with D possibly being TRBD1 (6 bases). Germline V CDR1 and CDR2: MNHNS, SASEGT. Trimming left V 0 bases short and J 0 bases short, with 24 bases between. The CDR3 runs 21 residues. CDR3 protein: CASSEALSGAGLLSSGNTIYF. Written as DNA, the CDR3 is TGTGCCAGCAGTGAAGCTTTGTCAGGGGCTGGTTTGCTGAGCTCTGGAAACACCATATATTTT.

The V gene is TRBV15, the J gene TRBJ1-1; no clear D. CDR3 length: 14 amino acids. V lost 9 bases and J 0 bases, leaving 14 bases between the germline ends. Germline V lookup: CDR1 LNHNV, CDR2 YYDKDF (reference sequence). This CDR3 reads CATRQTFMNTEAFF. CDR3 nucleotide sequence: TGTGCCACTCGACAAACGTTCATGAACACTGAAGCTTTCTTT.

The CDR3 is CASNPLKGLAGGNEQFF. For the CDR3, the DNA is TGTGCCAGTAACCCCCTTAAGGGACTAGCGGGAGGTAATGAGCAGTTCTTC. The J gene is TRBJ2-1, the V gene TRBV19; 15 bases align to TRBD2. Germline CDR1 reads LNHDA; CDR2 reads SQIVND (reference sequence). V shed 7 bases, J shed 7 bases, and the junction held 11 bases outside the gene matches. The CDR3 length is 17 residues. Looking up the rest from reference TRBV19 and TRBJ2-1 gives the full variable domain: DGGITQSPKYLFRKEGQNVTLSCEQNLNHDAMYWYRQDPGQGLRLIYYSQIVNDFQKGDIAEGYSVSREKKESFPLTVTSAQKNPTAFYLCASNPLKGLAGGNEQFFGPGTRLTVL.

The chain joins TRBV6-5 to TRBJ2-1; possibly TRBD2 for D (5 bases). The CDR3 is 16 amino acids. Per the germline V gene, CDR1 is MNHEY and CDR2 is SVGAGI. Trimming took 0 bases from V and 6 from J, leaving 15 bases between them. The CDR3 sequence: CASSYSRVAPRNEQFF. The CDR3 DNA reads TGTGCCAGCAGTTACTCTAGGGTAGCGCCGCGCAATGAGCAGTTCTTC.

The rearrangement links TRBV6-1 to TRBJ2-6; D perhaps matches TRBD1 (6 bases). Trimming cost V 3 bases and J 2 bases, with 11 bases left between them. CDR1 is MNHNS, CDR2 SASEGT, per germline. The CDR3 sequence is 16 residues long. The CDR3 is CASSDRAGAGANVLTF. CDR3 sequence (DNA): TGTGCCAGCAGTGACAGGGCAGGGGCTGGGGCCAACGTCCTGACTTTC.

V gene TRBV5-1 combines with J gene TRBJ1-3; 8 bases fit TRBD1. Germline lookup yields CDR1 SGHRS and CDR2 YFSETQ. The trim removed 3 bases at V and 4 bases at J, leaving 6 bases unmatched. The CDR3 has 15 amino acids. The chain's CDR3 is CASSSQGAPGNTIYF. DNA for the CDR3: TGCGCCAGCAGCTCGCAGGGGGCGCCGGGAAACACCATATATTTT.